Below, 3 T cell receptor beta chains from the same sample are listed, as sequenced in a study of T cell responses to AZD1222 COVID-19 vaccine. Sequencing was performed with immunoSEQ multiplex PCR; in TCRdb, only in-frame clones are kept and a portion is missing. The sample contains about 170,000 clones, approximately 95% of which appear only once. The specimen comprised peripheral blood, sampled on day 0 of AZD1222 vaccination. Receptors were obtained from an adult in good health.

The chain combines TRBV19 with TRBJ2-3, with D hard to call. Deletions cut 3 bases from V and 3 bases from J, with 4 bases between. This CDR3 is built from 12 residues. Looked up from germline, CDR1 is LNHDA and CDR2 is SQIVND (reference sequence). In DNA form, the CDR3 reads TGTGCCAGTAGTATGCTTACAGATACGCAGTATTTT. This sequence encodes CASSMLTDTQYF.

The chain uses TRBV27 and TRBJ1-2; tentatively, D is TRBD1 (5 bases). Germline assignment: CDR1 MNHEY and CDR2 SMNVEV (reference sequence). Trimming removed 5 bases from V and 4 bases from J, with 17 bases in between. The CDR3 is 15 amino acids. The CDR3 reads CASSLIGGAGYGYTF. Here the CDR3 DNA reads TGTGCCAGCAGTCTCATCGGAGGGGCAGGCTATGGCTACACCTTC.

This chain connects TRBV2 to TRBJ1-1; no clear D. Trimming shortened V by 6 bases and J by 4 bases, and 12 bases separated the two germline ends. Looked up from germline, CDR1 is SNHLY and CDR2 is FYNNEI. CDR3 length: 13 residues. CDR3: CASSFEGITEAFF. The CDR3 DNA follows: TGTGCCAGCAGCTTCGAGGGTATCACTGAAGCTTTCTTT. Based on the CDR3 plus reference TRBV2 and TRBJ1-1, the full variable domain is EPEVTQTPSHQVTQMGQEVILRCVPISNHLYFYWYRQILGQKVEFLVSFYNNEISEKSEIFDDQFSVERPDGSNFTLKIRSTKLEDSAMYFCASSFEGITEAFFGQGTRLTVV.